This T cell receptor (beta chain) appears in the sequencing data of a study of Graves' ophthalmopathy and Graves' hyperthyroidism. This CDR3 is 13 amino acids long. CDR1 and CDR2 from the germline V gene are DFQATT and SNEGSKA (reference sequence). V gave up 5 bases and J gave up 2 bases, with 12 bases separating them. Investigators amplified TCR beta CDR3 regions from RNA transcripts. An initial RT-PCR round employing HTBI primers preceded a second-round multiplex PCR. Each CDR3 protein is one row after TCRdb ran MiXCR on the multiplex PCR reads. Altogether about 400,000 distinct CDR3 sequences are present, about a sixth being singletons, with the ten largest covering 1.5% to 2%. This clonotype was picked up many times.

The specimen sequenced was peripheral blood. This receptor was identified in a woman aged 18-29 years with Graves' ophthalmopathy. The chain recombines TRBV20-1 with TRBJ2-5, with D possibly being TRBD2 (6 bases). The CDR3 reads CSAWLRGQETQYF. For the CDR3, the DNA is TGCAGTGCTTGGCTCCGGGGGCAAGAGACCCAGTACTTC.